One and the same sample provided the 32 T cell receptor beta chains below, sequenced in a study of blood T cell repertoires in COVID-19. Repertoires were generated with immunoSEQ multiplex PCR, while TCRdb's copy carries only in-frame clones and drops some. Altogether some 350,000 clones are present, over 70% being singletons, with the ten largest covering about 6.3%. Sequences were obtained from peripheral blood. The origin of the receptors is a woman in her forties or fifties with COVID-19, enrolled during active disease.

This clone was counted only a few times. This chain uses TRBV11-2 with TRBJ2-7, with 13 bases aligning to TRBD2. V dropped 5 bases and J dropped 3; count of bases not matched to a gene: 4. CDR3 length: 15 amino acids. CDR1 is SGHAT, CDR2 FQNNGV, per germline. The CDR3 DNA sequence: TGTGCCAGCAGCACGGGGACTAGCGGGAACTACGAGCAGTACTTC. It is translated as CASSTGTSGNYEQYF.

The rearrangement links TRBV5-1 to TRBJ2-2; D unresolved. The V and J ends lost 3 bases and 0 bases respectively, with 9 bases between them. Germline CDR1 is SGHRS and CDR2 is YFSETQ. The CDR3 spans 15 residues. The CDR3 loop reads CASSWRSSNTGELFF. The CDR3 coding sequence is TGCGCCAGCAGCTGGCGGTCGTCGAACACCGGGGAGCTGTTTTTT.

The chain combines TRBV19 with TRBJ1-6, with 10 bases matching TRBD1. The length of the CDR3 is 16 residues. Trimming removed 10 bases from V and 9 bases from J; junction bases left unmatched: 15. Looked up from germline, CDR1 is LNHDA and CDR2 is SQIVND (reference sequence). In nucleotides, the CDR3 is TGTGCCACCAAGAAGGAAACCGGGACAGGGGTTTCACCCCTCCACTTT. This encodes CATKKETGTGVSPLHF. The full variable domain, with the rest looked up from reference TRBV19 and TRBJ1-6, is DGGITQSPKYLFRKEGQNVTLSCEQNLNHDAMYWYRQDPGQGLRLIYYSQIVNDFQKGDIAEGYSVSREKKESFPLTVTSAQKNPTAFYLCATKKETGTGVSPLHFGNGTRLTVT.

The chain combines TRBV19 with TRBJ1-1; weak D call: TRBD1 (5 bases). The germline V gene has CDR1 LNHDA and CDR2 SQIVND (reference sequence). This CDR3 is built from 12 residues. V shed 6 bases and J shed 5 bases, with 10 bases lying between them. Written as DNA, the CDR3 is TGTGCCAGTAGGGATAGGGGTACTGAAGCTTTCTTT. Translating gives CASRDRGTEAFF.

V and J are TRBV30 and TRBJ1-1; maybe TRBD1 (5 bases). The V end was cut by 0 bases, the J end by 4 bases, with 12 bases between. Germline CDR1 reads GTSNPN; CDR2 reads SVGIG (reference sequence). The CDR3 extends over 14 amino acids. The chain's CDR3 is CAWSVLVGGTEAFF. CDR3 in DNA: TGTGCCTGGAGTGTATTGGTGGGGGGCACTGAAGCTTTCTTT.

This clone was counted a single time. The V call is TRBV4-3, the J call TRBJ2-2; 8 nucleotides align to TRBD1. The CDR3 sequence is 16 residues long. The V and J ends lost 2 bases and 4 bases, in that order; junction bases with no gene match: 6. Germline V gene lookup returns CDR1 LGHNA and CDR2 YSLEER. CDR3 amino acids: CASSQQDRVGTGELFF. In DNA, the CDR3 is TGCGCCAGCAGCCAACAGGACAGGGTCGGCACCGGGGAGCTGTTTTTT.

The CDR3 DNA follows: TGTGCCAGCAGCCTCCAGGTTGACAGGGGCCCTTACAATGAGCAGTTCTTC. Residues: CASSLQVDRGPYNEQFF. The chain recombines TRBV25-1 with TRBJ2-1, with 8 nucleotides matching TRBD1. The CDR3 length is 17 residues. V was clipped by 6 bases and J by 4 bases; unmatched bases: 14. Germline V gene data show CDR1 as MGHDK and CDR2 as SYGVNS.

The V and J genes are TRBV30 and TRBJ1-5; D is ambiguous. V dropped 0 bases and J dropped 4 bases, with 7 bases sitting between them. This CDR3 contains 13 residues. Germline V gene sequence: CDR1 GTSNPN, CDR2 SVGIG (reference sequence). The CDR3 spells CAWSVIGNQPQHF. The CDR3 bases are TGTGCCTGGAGTGTAATCGGGAATCAGCCCCAGCATTTT.

This chain connects TRBV9 to TRBJ1-2, with D possibly matching TRBD1 (5 bases). Germline CDR1 and CDR2: SGDLS and YYNGEE. This CDR3 is built from 13 residues. Trimming removed 2 bases at V and 8 bases at J, with 13 bases between. The CDR3 region has the DNA TGTGCCAGCAGCGTTCGCAGGGAGGACGGCTACACCTTC. Amino acid sequence: CASSVRREDGYTF.

This CDR3 is CASSLEQVMSEQFF. CDR3 nucleotides: TGTGCCAGCAGCTTAGAGCAGGTTATGAGTGAGCAGTTCTTC. V and J are TRBV11-3 and TRBJ2-1; D uncertain. The germline V and J ends were trimmed by 0 bases and 9 bases, with 12 bases remaining between them. The CDR3 has 14 residues. CDR1 is SGHNT, CDR2 YENEEA, per germline. Variable domain in full (rest from reference TRBV11-3 and TRBJ2-1): EAGVVQSPRYKIIEKKQPVAFWCNPISGHNTLYWYLQNLGQGPELLIRYENEEAVDDSQLPKDRFSAERLKGVDSTLKIQPAELGDSAVYLCASSLEQVMSEQFFGPGTRLTVL.

The sample holds one count of this clone. The chain is built from TRBV4-1 and TRBJ2-7; 8 bases are a match to TRBD1. In germline, CDR1 is MGHRA, CDR2 YSYEKL. The CDR3 runs 17 residues. V lost 1 base, J lost 1 base, and 9 bases stayed unmatched. CDR3 sequence reads: CASSQGTFGDRSYEQYF. In DNA form, the CDR3 reads TGCGCCAGCAGCCAAGGAACCTTCGGGGACAGGTCCTACGAGCAGTACTTC.

The chain is built from TRBV5-4 and TRBJ1-2; D is uncertain. Germline V gene data show CDR1 as SGHNT and CDR2 as YYREEE (reference sequence). Trimming left V 0 bases short and J 2 bases short, with 5 bases between. There are 13 residues in the CDR3. This chain's CDR3 is CASSLAGNYGYTF. In nucleotides, the CDR3 is TGTGCCAGCAGCTTGGCCGGGAACTATGGCTACACCTTC.

The chain carries TRBV4-2 and TRBJ1-2; unclear D gene. This CDR3 has 15 residues. Germline V gene sequence: CDR1 LGHNA, CDR2 YNFKEQ. With 5 bases removed from V and 3 bases from J, the gap between germline ends came to 16 bases. The CDR3 region has the DNA TGTGCCAGCAGCTCCAGATATGATTCCCACTATGGCTACACCTTC. Translating gives CASSSRYDSHYGYTF.

J is TRBJ2-7 and V is TRBV5-1; 7 nucleotides line up with TRBD1. With V trimmed by 0 bases and J by 0 bases, 12 bases remained unmatched. The CDR3 loop spans 18 amino acids. CDR1 and CDR2 (germline): SGHRS, YFSETQ. The CDR3 coding sequence is TGCGCCAGCAGCTTGGCCTCCGGGACAGTTCTCCTCTCCTACGAGCAGTACTTC. Protein product: CASSLASGTVLLSYEQYF.

The genes are TRBV18 and TRBJ2-1; D perhaps matches TRBD1 (5 bases). CDR1 KGHSH and CDR2 LQKENI come from the germline V gene. This CDR3 contains 14 residues. V shed 0 bases and J shed 6 bases, with 9 bases lying between them. CDR3 sequence (DNA): TGTGCCAGCTCACCACCGGGGCCGTTCAATGAGCAGTTCTTC. It codes for CASSPPGPFNEQFF.

This clone was counted at least ten times. V and J are TRBV19 and TRBJ1-5, with 10 bases aligning to TRBD1. The CDR3 runs 16 residues. The V and J ends lost 6 bases and 2 bases, in that order; junction bases with no gene match: 7. Per germline, CDR1 LNHDA and CDR2 SQIVND (reference sequence). For the CDR3, the DNA is TGTGCCAGTAGCTATGCCGGGACAGGGGGCAATCAGCCCCAGCATTTT. Encoded protein: CASSYAGTGGNQPQHF.

The chain recombines TRBV7-9 with TRBJ1-1; no reliable D call. The V end lost 3 bases, the J end lost 8 bases, and 13 bases lay between the germline ends. Germline CDR1 and CDR2: SEHNR and FQNEAQ (reference sequence). This CDR3 has 13 amino acids. CDR3 residues: CASSFNLVSEAFF. The CDR3 DNA is TGTGCCAGCAGCTTCAATCTGGTGAGCGAAGCTTTCTTT.

This chain links TRBV5-4 with TRBJ2-1, with 14 bases lining up with TRBD2. The CDR3 runs to 15 residues. The germline V gene has CDR1 SGHNT and CDR2 YYREEE (reference sequence). V gave up 0 bases and J gave up 14 bases; unmatched junction bases: 7. CDR3 nucleotide sequence: TGTGCCAGCAGCTTGGAGACTAGCGGGAGGGCCCTTGAGTTCTTC. It specifies CASSLETSGRALEFF. Full variable domain (outside the CDR3, taken from reference TRBV5-4 and TRBJ2-1): ETGVTQSPTHLIKTRGQQVTLRCSSQSGHNTVSWYQQALGQGPQFIFQYYREEENGRGNFPPRFSGLQFPNYSSELNVNALELDDSALYLCASSLETSGRALEFFGPGTRLTVL.

The chain joins TRBV30 to TRBJ1-1; TRBD1 matches at 8 bases. Looked up from germline, CDR1 is GTSNPN and CDR2 is SVGIG (reference sequence). The junction had 1 base not matched to a gene; V was cut back by 8 bases and J by 2 bases. This CDR3 has 11 residues. CDR3 loop: CAGTGNTEAFF. In DNA form, the CDR3 reads TGTGCCGGGACAGGTAACACTGAAGCTTTCTTT.

The V and J genes are TRBV27 and TRBJ2-7; 7 bases line up with TRBD1. The germline CDR1 and CDR2 sequences are MNHEY and SMNVEV (reference sequence). V dropped 6 bases and J dropped 2; count of bases not matched to a gene: 4. The CDR3 extends over 13 amino acids. The CDR3 here is CASRLTGAYEQYF. The DNA for the CDR3 is TGTGCCAGCAGACTTACAGGGGCCTACGAGCAGTACTTC.

V and J are TRBV9 and TRBJ2-1, with 13 positions matching TRBD2. The ends lost 4 bases at V and 7 bases at J; junction bases unmatched: 8. Germline CDR1 is SGDLS and CDR2 is YYNGEE. CDR3 length equals 16 residues. The CDR3: CASSKGTSGTINEQFF. In DNA, the CDR3 is TGTGCCAGCAGCAAGGGGACTAGCGGGACGATTAATGAGCAGTTCTTC.

This clone was seen just once. The chain is built from TRBV7-7 and TRBJ2-3, with 9 positions matching TRBD2. Per germline, CDR1 SSHAT and CDR2 FNYEAQ (reference sequence). With V trimmed by 0 bases and J by 2 bases, 3 bases remained unmatched. CDR3 length: 16 amino acids. The CDR3 DNA follows: TGTGCCAGCAGCTTAGCAAGCGGGAGGCTCACAGATACGCAGTATTTT. Its translation: CASSLASGRLTDTQYF.

This clone was picked up one time. This chain connects TRBV29-1 to TRBJ2-3, with 7 bases fitting TRBD1. This CDR3 contains 13 residues. Trimming took 0 bases from V and 6 from J; bases not matched to a gene: 3. Germline loops: CDR1 SQVTM, CDR2 ANQGSEA. CDR3 residues: CSVEELQGDTQYF. The CDR3 DNA reads as TGCAGCGTTGAAGAATTACAGGGGGATACGCAGTATTTT.

This clone came up a few times. The chain is built from TRBV6-2 or TRBV6-3 and TRBJ1-2; no definite D call. V dropped 0 bases and J dropped 3 bases, with 8 bases sitting between them. The CDR3 contains 14 residues. Germline V lookup: CDR1 MNHEY, CDR2 SVGEGT. CDR3 DNA: TGTGCCAGCAGTTACTCGAGGGCAGACTATGGCTACACCTTC. Amino acids: CASSYSRADYGYTF.

The gene calls are TRBV7-2 and TRBJ2-3; 9 bases agree with TRBD2. The CDR3 is 17 amino acids. Losses at the gene ends were 4 bases for V and 3 bases for J; bases not matched to a gene: 11. The V gene's germline CDR1 is SGHTA and CDR2 FQGNSA. This CDR3 reads CASSSETSGRKTDTQYF. DNA of the CDR3: TGTGCCAGCAGCTCCGAGACAAGCGGGAGGAAGACAGATACGCAGTATTTT.

This clone was seen more than once but under ten times. The genes are TRBV6-5 and TRBJ2-7; 10 bases align to TRBD1. This CDR3 contains 15 residues. After removal of 5 bases from V and 4 bases from J, the junction contained 8 bases not matched to a gene. Looked up from germline, CDR1 is MNHEY and CDR2 is SVGAGI. The CDR3 protein is CASSPDRGLRYEQYF. DNA for the CDR3: TGTGCCAGCAGTCCCGACAGGGGGCTGCGGTACGAGCAGTACTTC.

The chain carries TRBV6-1 and TRBJ2-1; D ambiguous. CDR3 length: 12 amino acids. V lost 2 bases and J lost 5, with 4 bases in between. From germline, CDR1 is MNHNS and CDR2 SASEGT. The DNA for the CDR3 is TGTGCCAGCAGTGAACTAGACAATGAGCAGTTCTTC. This sequence encodes CASSELDNEQFF.

The chain has TRBV7-3 and TRBJ2-2; 14 positions agree with TRBD2. Germline V gives CDR1 SGHTA, CDR2 FQGTGA. After removal of 4 bases from V and 6 bases from J, the junction contained 4 bases not matched to a gene. The CDR3 sequence is 16 residues long. CDR3 DNA: TGTGCCAGCAGCTCTCGGGGACTAGCGGGGGCCGGGGAGCTGTTTTTT. Amino acid sequence: CASSSRGLAGAGELFF.

The V gene is TRBV24-1, the J gene TRBJ2-6; TRBD2 is a possible D gene (6 bases). Per the germline V gene, CDR1 is KGHDR and CDR2 is SFDVKD. The V end lost 6 bases, the J end lost 3 bases, and 14 bases lay between the germline ends. The CDR3 covers 16 residues. CDR3 in DNA: TGTGCCACCAGTCGGGGAGGCCTGTTTGGGGCCAACGTCCTGACTTTC. Protein: CATSRGGLFGANVLTF.

This sequence joins TRBV27 and TRBJ2-3, with 13 bases that match TRBD2. V shed 0 bases, J shed 1 base, and the junction held 1 base outside the gene matches. The V gene's germline CDR1 is MNHEY and CDR2 SMNVEV (reference sequence). This CDR3 region has 17 residues. The CDR3 DNA reads TGTGCCAGCAGTTTATCGGGACTAGCGGGACGCACAGATACGCAGTATTTT. It encodes CASSLSGLAGRTDTQYF.

This sequence joins TRBV30 and TRBJ2-1; 7 nucleotides align to TRBD2. V was clipped by 0 bases and J by 10 bases; unmatched bases: 12. The CDR3 covers 15 residues. Germline values: CDR1 GTSNPN, CDR2 SVGIG (reference sequence). The CDR3, as DNA: TGTGCCTGGAGTGTACCAAGCGGGAATGCACGGGAGCAGTTCTTC. Protein: CAWSVPSGNAREQFF.

This clone was seen more than once but under ten times. CDR3 coding DNA: TGTGCCAGCAGCGGTAGCGGGCCCAGGTTCGAGCAGTACTTC. As protein: CASSGSGPRFEQYF. The chain recombines TRBV9 with TRBJ2-7; 7 bases agree with TRBD2. Trimming cost V 3 bases and J 6 bases; bases outside gene matches: 9. CDR3 length: 14 residues. In germline, CDR1 is SGDLS, CDR2 YYNGEE.